A single sample is the source of the 30 T cell receptor beta chains below, sequenced in a study of T-cell reconstitution after alpha-beta-depleted transplantation in children. Unique molecular identifiers were built into the TCRbeta library. TCRdb ran MiXCR on the PCR reads and lists one entry per CDR3 protein. The sample comprises a few hundred thousand distinct CDR3 sequences, about 9.4% of which are singletons, and around 2.5% rests with the top ten. This specimen consisted of PBMCs from the stem cell graft donor, obtained from the stem cell graft. The receptor source for this set is a human donor who donated a stem cell graft to a child with acute lymphoblastic leukemia.

The rearrangement uses TRBV7-2 and TRBJ2-3; maybe TRBD1 (7 bases). V gave up 4 bases and J gave up 0 bases, with 17 bases separating them. This CDR3 contains 17 residues. Germline assignment: CDR1 SGHTA and CDR2 FQGNSA. The DNA of the CDR3 is TGTGCCAGCAGCTCTCGCAGGGGGGCTCGTAGCACAGATACGCAGTATTTT. Residues: CASSSRRGARSTDTQYF.

This clonotype was seen ten or more times. This chain connects TRBV20-1 to TRBJ1-1; weak D call: TRBD1 (6 bases). The germline CDR1 and CDR2 sequences are DFQATT and SNEGSKA (reference sequence). The CDR3 covers 14 residues. With 1 base removed from V and 1 base from J, the gap between germline ends came to 10 bases. CDR3 loop: CSARASRGNTEAFF. DNA for the CDR3: TGCAGTGCTAGAGCCTCCAGGGGGAACACTGAAGCTTTCTTT.

This clonotype was picked up a small number of times. This chain links TRBV12-3 or TRBV12-4 with TRBJ1-4; 10 positions agree with TRBD1. CDR3 size: 17 residues. V was clipped by 7 bases and J by 0 bases; unmatched bases: 8. CDR3 sequence reads: CASNLGQGIATNEKLFF. The CDR3 bases are TGTGCCAGCAACCTGGGACAGGGGATTGCAACTAATGAAAAACTGTTTTTT.

This clonotype was counted at least ten times. The rearrangement links TRBV27 to TRBJ1-1, with D perhaps matching TRBD1 (5 bases). The CDR3 consists of 13 residues. Per the germline V gene, CDR1 is MNHEY and CDR2 is SMNVEV (reference sequence). Trimming took 3 bases from V and 4 from J, leaving 9 bases between them. CDR3 sequence (DNA): TGTGCCAGCAGTTTTCACAGGCTCACTGAAGCTTTCTTT. Amino acids: CASSFHRLTEAFF.

A few counts support this clonotype. The rearrangement joins TRBV7-3 to TRBJ2-3, with 11 bases aligning to TRBD2. Germline loops: CDR1 SGHTA, CDR2 FQGTGA. The V segment lost 5 bases and the J segment 4 bases; nucleotides outside the gene matches: 8. The length of the CDR3 is 16 residues. CDR3 protein: CASSLSGRAYADTQYF. Written as DNA, the CDR3 is TGTGCCAGCAGCCTTAGCGGGAGGGCGTATGCAGATACGCAGTATTTT.

There are a few counts of this clonotype. The chain has TRBV4-3 and TRBJ2-7; D not resolved. Trimming removed 1 base from V and 5 bases from J, with 15 bases in between. The CDR3 is made up of 15 amino acids. Germline values: CDR1 LGHNA, CDR2 YSLEER. CDR3 in amino acids: CASSQVLTQRDEQYF. The CDR3 region has the DNA TGCGCCAGCAGCCAAGTTCTTACGCAAAGGGACGAGCAGTACTTC.

This clonotype appeared a few times. The V call is TRBV7-9, the J call TRBJ2-1; 7 nucleotides match TRBD2. V was clipped by 5 bases and J by 5 bases; unmatched bases: 9. The CDR3 extends over 15 amino acids. Germline V lookup: CDR1 SEHNR, CDR2 FQNEAQ (reference sequence). For the CDR3, the DNA is TGTGCCAGCAGCCCACAAGGGGCGGGGGACAATGAGCAGTTCTTC. Its protein product is CASSPQGAGDNEQFF. The variable domain in full, with the rest retrieved from reference TRBV7-9 and TRBJ2-1, is DTGVSQNPRHKITKRGQNVTFRCDPISEHNRLYWYRQTLGQGPEFLTYFQNEAQLEKSRLLSDRFSAERPKGSFSTLEIQRTEQGDSAMYLCASSPQGAGDNEQFFGPGTRLTVL.

This sequence joins TRBV11-2 and TRBJ1-4, with 8 bases lining up with TRBD1. The CDR3 loop spans 17 amino acids. The ends lost 5 bases at V and 2 bases at J; junction bases unmatched: 10. The germline V gene encodes CDR1 SGHAT and CDR2 FQNNGV. CDR3 nucleotide sequence: TGTGCCAGCAGCCCATGGACAGGGACACACACTAATGAAAAACTGTTTTTT. This gives the protein CASSPWTGTHTNEKLFF.

The chain uses TRBV7-9 and TRBJ2-5; D may be TRBD2 (6 bases). CDR1 is SEHNR and CDR2 is FQNEAQ in the germline V gene (reference sequence). The CDR3 runs 13 residues. V was clipped by 8 bases and J by 0 bases, with 10 bases between them. The chain's CDR3 is CASSRDYQETQYF. The CDR3, as DNA: TGTGCCAGCTCCCGGGACTACCAAGAGACCCAGTACTTC.

This clonotype was picked up many times. The chain carries TRBV7-9 and TRBJ1-6, with 7 bases matching TRBD1. Germline assignment: CDR1 SEHNR and CDR2 FQNEAQ (reference sequence). The J segment lost 6 bases and the V segment lost 2 bases, leaving 4 bases of the junction unmatched. CDR3 length: 15 residues. In nucleotides, the CDR3 is TGTGCCAGCAGCTTAACAGGGGCTCCTAATTCACCCCTCCACTTT. Residues: CASSLTGAPNSPLHF. The variable domain in full, completed from reference TRBV7-9 and TRBJ1-6, reads DTGVSQNPRHKITKRGQNVTFRCDPISEHNRLYWYRQTLGQGPEFLTYFQNEAQLEKSRLLSDRFSAERPKGSFSTLEIQRTEQGDSAMYLCASSLTGAPNSPLHFGNGTRLTVT.

This clonotype was seen a handful of times. CDR3 nucleotide sequence: TGTGCCAGCAGTTTATCGTATGGGGGCCGGAACTACGAGCAGTACTTC. Translated, it gives CASSLSYGGRNYEQYF. The chain is built from TRBV27 and TRBJ2-7, with D tentatively TRBD1 (6 bases). Trimming removed 0 bases at V and 3 bases at J, with 15 bases between. This CDR3 comprises 16 residues. Germline V gene sequence: CDR1 MNHEY, CDR2 SMNVEV (reference sequence).

This clonotype has at least ten counts. The chain is built from TRBV24-1 and TRBJ2-7; 8 nucleotides align to TRBD2. The CDR3 spans 16 residues. Germline V gene lookup returns CDR1 KGHDR and CDR2 SFDVKD. V lost 4 bases to trimming and J lost 5 bases; unmatched junction nucleotides: 12. As DNA, the CDR3 is TGTGCCACCAGTGACCCCTCTAGCGGGTGGATGAACGAGCAGTACTTC. Translated: CATSDPSSGWMNEQYF.

The CDR3 region has the DNA TGTGCCAGCAGTCGGCACACTGAAGCTTTCTTT. It translates to CASSRHTEAFF. The J gene is TRBJ1-1, the V gene TRBV12-3 or TRBV12-4; D gene unclear. The CDR3 spans 11 residues. V shed 5 bases and J shed 3 bases, with 4 bases lying between them.

This clonotype occurred a few times. The rearrangement joins TRBV12-3 or TRBV12-4 to TRBJ2-2, with D hard to call. This CDR3 spans 17 amino acids. Trimming took off 7 bases at V and 4 bases at J, with 22 bases between the two ends. CDR3 amino acids: CASKPMKTMFATGELFF. Here the CDR3 DNA reads TGTGCCAGCAAGCCTATGAAAACAATGTTTGCCACCGGGGAGCTGTTTTTT.

This chain joins TRBV6-2 or TRBV6-3 and TRBJ2-1, with 8 positions matching TRBD2. With V trimmed by 7 bases and J by 7 bases, 9 bases remained unmatched. The germline V gene encodes CDR1 MNHEY and CDR2 SVGEGT. The CDR3 runs 14 residues. CDR3 coding DNA: TGTGCCAGCACCAGTACTAGCGGAACAAATGAGCAGTTCTTC. It codes for CASTSTSGTNEQFF.

The chain is built from TRBV10-3 and TRBJ2-7; 9 nucleotides agree with TRBD1. This CDR3 comprises 14 residues. V lost 8 bases and J lost 0; bases outside the gene matches: 5. Per germline, CDR1 ENHRY and CDR2 SYGVKD. The CDR3, as DNA: TGTGCCATCGGGTTACAGGGGGCCTCCTACGAGCAGTACTTC. Protein product: CAIGLQGASYEQYF.

This clonotype showed up many times. The chain links TRBV28 to TRBJ2-3; 11 bases fit TRBD2. The germline V gene has CDR1 MDHEN and CDR2 SYDVKM. V dropped 5 bases and J dropped 6; count of bases not matched to a gene: 7. The CDR3 is made up of 15 amino acids. CDR3 in DNA: TGTGCCAGCAGTCATAGCGGGAGGGTGAGGGATACGCAGTATTTT. This codes for CASSHSGRVRDTQYF.

This clonotype was seen more than once but under ten times. The chain employs TRBV29-1 and TRBJ2-7; 11 bases line up with TRBD2. The J segment lost 6 bases and the V segment lost 6 bases, leaving 7 bases of the junction unmatched. The CDR3 is made up of 13 amino acids. The germline gives CDR1 SQVTM, CDR2 ANQGSEA. CDR3 bases: TGCAGCGTAATGACTAGCGGGACTCTCGAGCAGTACTTC. Translated: CSVMTSGTLEQYF.

This clonotype was seen at least ten times. A read error may account for a junction end that differs from germline. The rearrangement uses TRBV11-2 and TRBJ2-1, with 11 positions matching TRBD2. The length of the CDR3 is 14 residues. CDR1 is SGHAT, CDR2 FQNNGV, per germline. CDR3 protein: CASSLEASGRSLFF. The CDR3 region has the DNA TGTGCCAGCAGCCTAGAGGCTAGCGGGAGGTCCCTGTTCTTC.

The chain joins TRBV7-2 to TRBJ2-1; D is unresolved. The CDR3 has 12 amino acids. The V end lost 2 bases, the J end lost 10 bases, and 9 bases lay between the germline ends. In germline, CDR1 is SGHTA, CDR2 FQGNSA. The CDR3 DNA reads as TGTGCCAGCAGCTTAATGGTTGGCGAGCAGTTCTTC. This sequence encodes CASSLMVGEQFF.

The chain recombines TRBV11-1 with TRBJ2-1; 7 bases line up with TRBD2. Per germline, CDR1 SGHAT and CDR2 FQDESV (reference sequence). The CDR3 totals 15 residues. The V and J ends lost 5 bases and 3 bases, in that order; junction bases with no gene match: 7. The CDR3 region has the DNA TGTGCCAGCAGCCAACTAGCGAGACACTACAATGAGCAGTTCTTC. Amino acids: CASSQLARHYNEQFF.

This clonotype was detected ten times or more. The chain employs TRBV5-1 and TRBJ2-1; D unresolved. CDR3 size: 15 residues. V lost 0 bases and J 1 base, leaving 8 bases between the germline ends. Germline CDR1 is SGHRS and CDR2 is YFSETQ. The CDR3 loop is CASSLASVSYNEQFF. The CDR3 nucleotides read TGCGCCAGCAGCTTGGCTAGTGTTTCCTACAATGAGCAGTTCTTC.

V usage is TRBV27 and J usage is TRBJ1-4; no clear D gene. Trimming cost V 4 bases and J 5 bases, with 8 bases left between them. Germline V gene sequence: CDR1 MNHEY, CDR2 SMNVEV (reference sequence). The CDR3 extends over 13 amino acids. The CDR3 loop is CASSWTQNEKLFF. CDR3 DNA: TGTGCCAGCAGTTGGACTCAGAATGAAAAACTGTTTTTT.

This clonotype came up many times. Germline and junction disagree at one end, which may indicate a read error. The rearrangement uses TRBV15 and TRBJ1-1; D remains unclear. CDR1 and CDR2 (germline): LNHNV, YYDKDF (reference sequence). This CDR3 contains 13 residues. This chain's CDR3 is CATSGDRNTEAFF. As DNA, the CDR3 is TGTGCCACCAGCGGAGACCGGAACACTGAAGCTTTCTTT.

This clonotype was seen repeatedly, ten times or more. The chain has TRBV25-1 and TRBJ2-3, with 8 positions matching TRBD1. V lost 4 bases, J lost 4 bases, and 10 bases stayed unmatched. The germline CDR1 and CDR2 sequences are MGHDK and SYGVNS. This CDR3 spans 16 amino acids. As DNA, the CDR3 is TGTGCCAGCAGTGGTCCAGGACAGGGCCACCCAGATACGCAGTATTTT. Translating gives CASSGPGQGHPDTQYF.

At least ten counts were recorded for this clonotype. The chain is built from TRBV5-1 and TRBJ2-3; TRBD1 is a possible D gene (6 bases). This CDR3 has 13 amino acids. Trimming removed 4 bases at V and 3 bases at J, with 9 bases between. CDR1 and CDR2 (germline): SGHRS, YFSETQ. CDR3 loop: CASSPGQTDTQYF. Written as DNA, the CDR3 is TGCGCCAGCAGCCCTGGACAGACAGATACGCAGTATTTT.

This sequence joins TRBV12-5 and TRBJ2-3; D is undetermined. Per the germline V gene, CDR1 is LGHNT and CDR2 is FRNRAP. This CDR3 comprises 12 residues. V lost 3 bases, J lost 4 bases, and 5 bases lay in between. The CDR3: CASGLPSDTQYF. CDR3 bases: TGTGCTAGTGGTTTACCTTCAGATACGCAGTATTTT. Full variable domain (remainder filled in from reference TRBV12-5 and TRBJ2-3): DARVTQTPRHKVTEMGQEVTMRCQPILGHNTVFWYRQTMMQGLELLAYFRNRAPLDDSGMPKDRFSAEMPDATLATLKIQPSEPRDSAVYFCASGLPSDTQYFGPGTRLTVL.

This CDR3 reads CASSPTDKTEKLFF. The CDR3, as DNA: TGCGCCAGCAGCCCAACGGACAAGACCGAAAAACTGTTTTTT. V usage is TRBV5-1 and J usage is TRBJ1-4; the D gene is possibly TRBD1 (5 bases). Trimming took off 4 bases at V and 8 bases at J, with 15 bases between the two ends. From germline, CDR1 is SGHRS and CDR2 YFSETQ. The CDR3 covers 14 residues. Full variable domain (missing parts from reference TRBV5-1 and TRBJ1-4): KAGVTQTPRYLIKTRGQQVTLSCSPISGHRSVSWYQQTPGQGLQFLFEYFSETQRNKGNFPGRFSGRQFSNSRSEMNVSTLELGDSALYLCASSPTDKTEKLFFGSGTQLSVL.

This clonotype was seen many times. The chain links TRBV10-1 to TRBJ1-3; no definite D call. The CDR3 loop spans 15 amino acids. Germline V gene sequence: CDR1 WNHNN, CDR2 SYGVQD (reference sequence). V was shortened by 4 bases and J by 0 bases, with 10 bases between the two germline ends. The CDR3 loop is CASSVQLSSGNTIYF. DNA for the CDR3: TGCGCCAGCAGTGTACAGCTATCCTCTGGAAACACCATATATTTT.

At least ten counts were recorded for this clonotype. The chain has TRBV7-9 and TRBJ2-1; D remains unclear. This CDR3 has 13 amino acids. The ends were cut back, 5 bases at V and 6 bases at J, with 11 bases in the middle. Germline lookup yields CDR1 SEHNR and CDR2 FQNEAQ (reference sequence). DNA of the CDR3: TGTGCCAGCAGCCAACCCCTGACCAATGAGCAGTTCTTC. Protein: CASSQPLTNEQFF.